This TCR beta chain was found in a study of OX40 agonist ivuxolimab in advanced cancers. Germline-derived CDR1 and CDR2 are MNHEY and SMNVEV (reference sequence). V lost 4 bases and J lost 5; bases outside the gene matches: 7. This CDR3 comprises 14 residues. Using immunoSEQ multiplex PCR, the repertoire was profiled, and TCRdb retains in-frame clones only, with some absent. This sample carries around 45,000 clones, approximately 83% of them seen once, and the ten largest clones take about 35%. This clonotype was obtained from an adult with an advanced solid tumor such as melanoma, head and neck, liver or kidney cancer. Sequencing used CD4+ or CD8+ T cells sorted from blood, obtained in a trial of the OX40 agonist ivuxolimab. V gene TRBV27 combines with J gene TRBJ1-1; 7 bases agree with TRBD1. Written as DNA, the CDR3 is TGTGCCAGCAGTTCCTTCGGCAGGGGGACTGAAGCTTTCTTT. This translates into CASSSFGRGTEAFF.